One and the same sample provided the 5 T cell receptor beta chains below, sequenced in a study. TCRdb reprocessed the 5' RACE reads via MiXCR and lists one record per CDR3 protein. The sample carries about 40,000 distinct CDR3 sequences, around 30% recorded once. Sequencing input: tumor-infiltrating memory CD4+ T cells sorted from the breast tumor. Noted subset: memory CD4+ T cells, CD4+CD45RO+CD25-. Receptors were obtained from a female donor with breast cancer.

About this clonotype itself: This may stem from a read error, because a much larger clone lies one nucleotide away. The rearrangement uses TRBV20-1 and TRBJ1-2; D is ambiguous. This CDR3 spans 11 amino acids. Germline-derived CDR1 and CDR2 are DFQATT and SNEGSKA (reference sequence). In DNA form, the CDR3 reads TGCAGGTTATGGTCTAACTATGGCTACACCTTC. It encodes CRLWSNYGYTF.

This clonotype was detected only a few times. The rearrangement uses TRBV6-2 or TRBV6-3 and TRBJ1-5; 7 bases are shared with TRBD1. Germline V gene lookup returns CDR1 MNHEY and CDR2 SVGEGT. The trim removed 0 bases at V and 6 bases at J, leaving 5 bases unmatched. The CDR3 has 15 amino acids. The CDR3 loop reads CASSYSQGPGQPQHF. The DNA for the CDR3 is TGTGCCAGCAGTTACTCACAGGGGCCGGGTCAGCCCCAGCATTTT.

This clonotype has a handful of counts. The J gene is TRBJ2-1, the V gene TRBV7-3, with 7 bases fitting TRBD2. J lost 4 bases, V lost 2 bases, and 5 bases had no gene match. CDR1 is SGHTA, CDR2 FQGTGA, per germline. CDR3 size: 15 residues. CDR3 coding DNA: TGTGCCAGCAGCTTACGAAGCGGGGATTACAATGAGCAGTTCTTC. This codes for CASSLRSGDYNEQFF.

This clonotype was found a few times. The V and J genes are TRBV5-1 and TRBJ2-3; 7 nucleotides match TRBD1. Looked up from germline, CDR1 is SGHRS and CDR2 is YFSETQ. This CDR3 spans 15 amino acids. V gave up 4 bases and J gave up 1 base; unmatched junction bases: 6. The chain's CDR3 is CASSPYRGGTDTQYF. The DNA of the CDR3 is TGCGCCAGCAGCCCCTACAGGGGCGGCACAGATACGCAGTATTTT.

This chain connects TRBV7-2 to TRBJ2-5; TRBD2 matches 9 bases. The V gene's germline CDR1 is SGHTA and CDR2 FQGNSA. The CDR3 extends over 15 amino acids. V lost 5 bases to trimming and J lost 5 bases; unmatched junction nucleotides: 9. CDR3 nucleotide sequence: TGTGCCAGCAGCCACCAGTTAGCGGGGGCCGAGACCCAGTACTTC. Its protein product is CASSHQLAGAETQYF.